This entry is about one TCR beta chain. The data were obtained in a study of blood T cell repertoires in COVID-19. Study-level information: From T cells, B-cell-depleted T cells, or PBMCs came the material, which was cDNA or gDNA.

There are 16 residues in the CDR3. The germline CDR1 and CDR2 sequences are SGDLS and YYNGEE. The V and J ends lost 2 bases and 0 bases, in that order; junction bases with no gene match: 5. In the original processing: The assay estimated nucleated cells by amplifying reference gene primers. Assay: immunoSEQ multiplex PCR; the TCRdb copy retains only in-frame clones and omits some. The D gene and trimming were derived from the DNA, and the V and J assignments and clone size from that table. Among about 250,000 clones, about 83% were seen once, and the ten largest hold over 4.5%. The V and J genes are TRBV9 and TRBJ2-7, with 10 bases lining up with TRBD2. The sample consisted of peripheral blood. This clonotype originated in a human donor in a cohort sampled during active COVID-19. As DNA, the CDR3 is TGTGCCAGCAGCGTCGGTGGACTAGCGGCCTCCTACGAGCAGTACTTC. Its protein product is CASSVGGLAASYEQYF.